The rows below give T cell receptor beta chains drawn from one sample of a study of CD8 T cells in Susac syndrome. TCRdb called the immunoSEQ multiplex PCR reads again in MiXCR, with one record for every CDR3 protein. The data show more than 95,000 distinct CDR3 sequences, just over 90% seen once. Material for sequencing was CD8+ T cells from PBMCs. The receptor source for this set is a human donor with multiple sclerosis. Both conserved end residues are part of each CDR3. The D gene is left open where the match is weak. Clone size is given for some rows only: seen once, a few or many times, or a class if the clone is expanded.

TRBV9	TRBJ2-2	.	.	TGTGCCAGCAGCGTAGAGGTGACCGGGGAGCTGTTTTTT	CASSVEVTGELFF
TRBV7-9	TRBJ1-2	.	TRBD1	TGTGCCAGCAGCACCCCGGGGAGGGGGCATGGCTACACCTTC	CASSTPGRGHGYTF
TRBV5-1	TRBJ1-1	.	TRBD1	TGCGCCAGCAGCCAACGAGGGACAGGAAACACTGAAGCTTTCTTT	CASSQRGTGNTEAFF
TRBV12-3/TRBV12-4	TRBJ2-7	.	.	TGTGCCAGCCCTCCCGCCGTGGGCTACGAGCAGTACTTC	CASPPAVGYEQYF
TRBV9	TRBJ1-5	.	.	TGTGCCAGCAGCGACGGGGATCCCAATCAGCCCCAGCATTTT	CASSDGDPNQPQHF
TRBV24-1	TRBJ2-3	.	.	TGTGCCACCAGTGATTTAAGGGGACCCGATACGCAGTATTTT	CATSDLRGPDTQYF
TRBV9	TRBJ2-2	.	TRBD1	TGTGCCAGCAGCGTCCCCGACAGGGCCGCGAACACCGGGGAGCTGTTTTTT	CASSVPDRAANTGELFF
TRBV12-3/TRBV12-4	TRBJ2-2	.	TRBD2	TGTGCCAGCAGTTTGCTCTCGCGGGGGGCGAACACCGGGGAGCTGTTTTTT	CASSLLSRGANTGELFF
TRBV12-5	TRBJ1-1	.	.	TGTGCTAGTGGTCCACCCAGGGCGTCTGAAGCTTTCTTT	CASGPPRASEAFF
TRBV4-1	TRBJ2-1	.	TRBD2	TGCGCCAGCAGCCAAGCTATCCTAGCGGGAGGGCCCTCCTACAATGAGCAGTTCTTC	CASSQAILAGGPSYNEQFF
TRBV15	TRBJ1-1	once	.	TGTGCCACCAGCACACCGCGAGGGCGGACTGAAGCTTTCTTT	CATSTPRGRTEAFF
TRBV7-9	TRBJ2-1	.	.	TGTGCCAGCAGCCCTAGCCCCTCCGGCGGTTGGGCCTACAATGAGCAGTTCTTC	CASSPSPSGGWAYNEQFF
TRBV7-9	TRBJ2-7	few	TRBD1	TGTGCCAGCAGCCCCTGGGACAGGGTCTACGAGCAGTACTTC	CASSPWDRVYEQYF
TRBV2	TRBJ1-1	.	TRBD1	TGTGCCAGCAGTGAAGGGAGGACAGGGGGGGAAGCTTTCTTT	CASSEGRTGGEAFF
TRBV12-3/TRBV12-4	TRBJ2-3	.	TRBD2	TGTGCCGTGGTCGGGGGGAAAAGCACAGATACGCAGTATTTT	CAVVGGKSTDTQYF
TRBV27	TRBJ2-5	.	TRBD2	TGTGCCAGCAGCGCGTGGGGGGAGCGGGAGTTGGGGTACCAAGAGACCCAGTACTTC	CASSAWGERELGYQETQYF
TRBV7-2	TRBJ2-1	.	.	TGTGCCAGCAGCCCTTACGGTTACTCCTACAATGAGCAGTTCTTC	CASSPYGYSYNEQFF
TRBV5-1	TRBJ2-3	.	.	TGCGCCAGCAGCTTGGATAGGGGGAGGGGCACAGATACGCAGTATTTT	CASSLDRGRGTDTQYF
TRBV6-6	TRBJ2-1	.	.	TGTGCCAGCACTCCGCCCGGGGGGCCAACCTACAATGAGCAGTTCTTC	CASTPPGGPTYNEQFF
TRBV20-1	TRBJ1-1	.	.	TGCAGTGCCCTCGATCGGACGGCGAACACTGAAGCTTTCTTT	CSALDRTANTEAFF
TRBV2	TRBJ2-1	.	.	TGTGCCAGCAGTGTAGTGGCGGGCCCCTACAATGAGCAGTTCTTC	CASSVVAGPYNEQFF
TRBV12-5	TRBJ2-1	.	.	TGTGCTAGTGGCCCCGACAGTTTTATTTGGGAGTTCTTC	CASGPDSFIWEFF
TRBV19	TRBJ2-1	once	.	TGTGCCAGTAGATCCGCGGACAGTCCCTACAATGAGCAGTTCTTC	CASRSADSPYNEQFF
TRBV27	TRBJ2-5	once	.	TGTGCCAGCAGTTCCATCAGGGGTATGGAGACCCAGTACTTC	CASSSIRGMETQYF
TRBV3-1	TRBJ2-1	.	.	TGTGCCAGCAGCCAAGGAGCATACAATGAGCAGTTCTTC	CASSQGAYNEQFF
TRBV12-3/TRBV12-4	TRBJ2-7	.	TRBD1	TGTGCCAGCAGCCCGGGACAGTACTACGAGCAGTACTTC	CASSPGQYYEQYF
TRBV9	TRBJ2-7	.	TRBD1	TGTGCCAGCAGCGTGGACAGGGGGGGAAACGAGCAGTACTTC	CASSVDRGGNEQYF
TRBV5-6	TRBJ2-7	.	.	TGTGCCAGCTCGATCCCGCGAGGAACCTACGAGCAGTACTTC	CASSIPRGTYEQYF
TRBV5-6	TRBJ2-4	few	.	TGTGCCAGCACCGACACAGGGAACATTCAGTACTTC	CASTDTGNIQYF
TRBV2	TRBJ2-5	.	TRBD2	TGTGCCAGCACGGTGGCTAGCGGATTGTACCAAGAGACCCAGTACTTC	CASTVASGLYQETQYF
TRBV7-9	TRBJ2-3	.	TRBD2	TGTGCCAGCAGCTCACCACTAGCGACTCGCCTCACCTCGGGTACGCAGTATTTT	CASSSPLATRLTSGTQYF
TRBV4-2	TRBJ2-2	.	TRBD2	TGTGCCAGCAGCCAAGGCCTAGCGGGAGGGCCGGGCACCGGGGAGCTGTTTTTT	CASSQGLAGGPGTGELFF
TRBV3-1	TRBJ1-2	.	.	TGTGCCAGCAGCCATCGGGGAGGCTATGGCTACACCTTC	CASSHRGGYGYTF
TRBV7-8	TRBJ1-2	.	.	TGTGCCAGCAGCTTAGGAAACAGGGCCAGCTATGGCTACACCTTC	CASSLGNRASYGYTF
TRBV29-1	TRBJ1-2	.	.	TGCAGCGTTTCACAGGGTATTGGAGGCGGCTACACCTTC	CSVSQGIGGGYTF
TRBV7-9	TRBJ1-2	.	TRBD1	TGTGCCAGCAGCTCCGCAGGGGGATCCAACTATGGCTACACCTTC	CASSSAGGSNYGYTF
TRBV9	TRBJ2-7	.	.	TGTGCCAGCAGCGTAGACAGGGTCTCCTACGAGCAGTACTTC	CASSVDRVSYEQYF
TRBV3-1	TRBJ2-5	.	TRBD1	TGTGCCAGCAGCCCTAGTAGACAGGGGGCCTCAGAGACCCAGTACTTC	CASSPSRQGASETQYF
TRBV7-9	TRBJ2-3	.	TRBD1	TGTGCCAGCAGCACCGGACAGGGAGGATCAGATACGCAGTATTTT	CASSTGQGGSDTQYF
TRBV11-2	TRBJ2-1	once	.	TGTGCCAGCAGCTCGGTTGGGGCTAGCGTGCACAATGAGCAGTTCTTC	CASSSVGASVHNEQFF
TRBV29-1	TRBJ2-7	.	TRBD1	TGCAGCGTTGAAGCCGGGACAGGGCTTTTCTACGAGCAGTACTTC	CSVEAGTGLFYEQYF
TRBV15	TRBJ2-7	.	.	TGTGCCACCAGCGGGGACGGAGGGAAGTCCTACGAGCAGTACTTC	CATSGDGGKSYEQYF
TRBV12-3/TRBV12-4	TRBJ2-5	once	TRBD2	TGTGCCAGCAGGCTCGGACTAGCGGAAGAGACCCAGTACTTC	CASRLGLAEETQYF
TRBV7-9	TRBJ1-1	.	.	TGTGCCAGCAGCCCACAGGATGACACTGAAGCTTTCTTT	CASSPQDDTEAFF